This entry concerns a single T cell receptor beta chain. Its antigen is currently unknown. The source of the sample is a study of OX40 agonist ivuxolimab in advanced cancers. Notes on the study in general: Clonal expansion was seen in CD4+ and CD8+ blood T cells by week 6 at 0.1 to 3.0 mg/kg. Mean expanded clone counts were higher in CD8+ than CD4+ T cells. In a subset of nonresponders, normalized T-cell clonal expansion was also low.

Produced via immunoSEQ multiplex PCR; TCRdb's table is partial and in-frame only. The profile shows some 21,000 clones, roughly 80% of them singletons. V lost 1 base and J lost 8; bases outside the gene matches: 9. CDR3 size: 16 residues. CDR1 is SGHNT and CDR2 is YYREEE in the germline V gene (reference sequence). Cycle 7 day 1, cycle 4 day 1, and baseline were the timepoints at which blood was sampled. The chain carries TRBV5-4 and TRBJ2-1; 10 positions agree with TRBD2. The sample consisted of CD4+ or CD8+ T cells sorted from blood, taken in a trial of the OX40 agonist ivuxolimab. This clonotype was sampled from an adult with an advanced solid tumor such as melanoma, head and neck, liver or kidney cancer. In DNA form, the CDR3 reads TGTGCCAGCAGCTTGTATTGGAGCGGGAGGGCCGATGAGCAGTTCTTC. Translation gives CASSLYWSGRADEQFF.